One sample yielded the 21 T cell receptor beta chains listed below, sequenced in a study of T cells after yellow fever vaccination. One entry per CDR3 protein results from TCRdb running MiXCR on the 5' RACE reads. The table lists more than 250,000 distinct CDR3 sequences, around 7% of them singletons. The sequenced sample was PBMCs, obtained roughly 46 days after the first yellow fever vaccination. The origin of the receptors is a young man who received the YFV17D yellow fever vaccine.

The chain links TRBV10-3 to TRBJ2-2, with D tentatively TRBD1 (6 bases). V was trimmed by 5 bases and J by 3 bases, leaving 13 bases between them. The CDR3 consists of 15 residues. Germline CDR1 is ENHRY and CDR2 is SYGVKD. This CDR3 reads CAISTEGVDTGELFF. In nucleotides, the CDR3 is TGTGCCATCAGTACCGAGGGGGTCGACACCGGGGAGCTGTTTTTT.

The chain links TRBV7-9 to TRBJ2-1; D is possibly TRBD2 (6 bases). Per the germline V gene, CDR1 is SEHNR and CDR2 is FQNEAQ (reference sequence). The CDR3 is made up of 15 amino acids. V was shortened by 3 bases and J by 5 bases, with 14 bases between the two germline ends. As DNA, the CDR3 is TGTGCCAGCAGCTTGCTGTGGCGGGGACACAATGAGCAGTTCTTC. It yields the protein CASSLLWRGHNEQFF.

This clonotype was observed a handful of times. The rearrangement joins TRBV5-1 to TRBJ1-6, with D maybe TRBD1 (5 bases). CDR3 length equals 14 residues. The V gene's germline CDR1 is SGHRS and CDR2 YFSETQ. Trimming pared 7 bases from V and 7 bases from J, leaving 15 bases between. The CDR3 sequence: CASGPDNLNSPLHF. The CDR3 DNA sequence: TGCGCCAGCGGCCCGGACAATTTAAATTCACCCCTCCACTTT.

The V and J genes are TRBV5-6 and TRBJ2-7; TRBD1 matches 8 bases. The CDR3 is 15 residues long. Germline CDR1 SGHDT, CDR2 YYEEEE. V lost 3 bases, J lost 7 bases, and 12 bases stayed unmatched. The DNA for the CDR3 is TGTGCCAGCAGCTCTCAGGACAGGGCCTCCTGGGAGCAGTACGTC. Translated, it gives CASSSQDRASWEQYV.

This clonotype showed up just a few times. The chain joins TRBV18 to TRBJ2-3; no firm D call. This CDR3 comprises 15 residues. Per the germline V gene, CDR1 is KGHSH and CDR2 is LQKENI. V shed 1 base and J shed 6 bases, with 14 bases lying between them. The CDR3 DNA reads as TGTGCCAGCTCACCACTTGGTGAGGTCAGGGATACGCAGTATTTT. It codes for CASSPLGEVRDTQYF. The variable domain in full, with the rest retrieved from reference TRBV18 and TRBJ2-3, is NAGVMQNPRHLVRRRGQEARLRCSPMKGHSHVYWYRQLPEEGLKFMVYLQKENIIDESGMPKERFSAEFPKEGPSILRIQQVVRGDSAAYFCASSPLGEVRDTQYFGPGTRLTVL.

This clonotype was counted a few times. The chain employs TRBV7-2 and TRBJ1-3; D possibly corresponds to TRBD1 (5 bases). Germline V gene sequence: CDR1 SGHTA, CDR2 FQGNSA. Deletions cut 1 base from V and 4 bases from J, with 11 bases between. CDR3 length: 15 amino acids. This CDR3 reads CASSLEGNAGNTIYF. The CDR3 region has the DNA TGTGCCAGCAGCTTAGAGGGGAATGCGGGAAACACCATATATTTT.

The V gene is TRBV6-5, the J gene TRBJ1-2, with no clear D. Trimming stripped 6 bases from V and 2 bases from J, with 13 bases between. CDR1 is MNHEY and CDR2 is SVGAGI in the germline V gene. The CDR3 is 14 amino acids. The CDR3 loop reads CASRVPGPNYGYTF. For the CDR3, the DNA is TGTGCCAGCAGAGTACCCGGGCCGAACTATGGCTACACCTTC.

This CDR3 is CSVGLGDTQYF. The DNA of the CDR3 is TGCAGCGTTGGTCTCGGAGATACGCAGTATTTT. This chain links TRBV29-1 with TRBJ2-3; no clear D. Germline V gene data show CDR1 as SQVTM and CDR2 as ANQGSEA. The CDR3 covers 11 residues. V was clipped by 4 bases and J by 5 bases, with 7 bases between them.

This clonotype occurred a few times. The chain employs TRBV9 and TRBJ1-5; a possible D gene is TRBD1 (5 bases). The germline gives CDR1 SGDLS, CDR2 YYNGEE. The CDR3 totals 13 residues. With 0 bases removed from V and 8 bases from J, the gap between germline ends came to 9 bases. The CDR3 DNA follows: TGTGCCAGCAGCGTAGGGGGGACGAAGCCCCAGCATTTT. This translates into CASSVGGTKPQHF.

This clonotype was counted only a few times. This chain joins TRBV10-3 and TRBJ2-2; possibly TRBD1 for D (7 bases). Per germline, CDR1 ENHRY and CDR2 SYGVKD. Deletions cut 6 bases from V and 7 bases from J, with 9 bases between. This CDR3 contains 12 residues. This CDR3 is CAISRGDGELFF. Here the CDR3 DNA reads TGTGCCATCAGCAGGGGGGACGGGGAGCTGTTTTTT.

The V gene is TRBV5-1, the J gene TRBJ2-5, with D perhaps given as TRBD1 or TRBD2 (5 bases each). V was shortened by 0 bases and J by 4 bases, with 13 bases between the two germline ends. The V gene's germline CDR1 is SGHRS and CDR2 YFSETQ. The CDR3 runs to 15 residues. The CDR3 nucleotides are TGCGCCAGCAGCTTGGGGCCGGGACGAGCAGAGACCCAGTACTTC. Translation gives CASSLGPGRAETQYF. The whole variable domain, remainder taken from reference TRBV5-1 and TRBJ2-5, is KAGVTQTPRYLIKTRGQQVTLSCSPISGHRSVSWYQQTPGQGLQFLFEYFSETQRNKGNFPGRFSGRQFSNSRSEMNVSTLELGDSALYLCASSLGPGRAETQYFGPGTRLLVL.

CDR3 sequence reads: CASSPDQGRGTYF. DNA of the CDR3: TGTGCCAGCAGCCCGGACCAGGGAAGGGGGACGTATTTT. V gene TRBV11-1 combines with J gene TRBJ2-3; tentatively, D is TRBD1 (6 bases). This CDR3 contains 13 residues. Germline CDR1 reads SGHAT; CDR2 reads FQDESV (reference sequence). V was shortened by 5 bases and J by 14 bases, with 20 bases between the two germline ends.

The chain recombines TRBV5-4 with TRBJ1-1; 8 bases line up with TRBD1. Germline values: CDR1 SGHNT, CDR2 YYREEE (reference sequence). Germline trimming cut 1 base from V and 5 bases from J; bases unmatched to any gene: 7. The CDR3 loop spans 15 amino acids. In nucleotides, the CDR3 is TGTGCCAGCAGCTTGCGACAGGGGTCGAGGACTGAAGCTTTCTTT. Translating it yields CASSLRQGSRTEAFF. Full variable domain (missing parts from reference TRBV5-4 and TRBJ1-1): ETGVTQSPTHLIKTRGQQVTLRCSSQSGHNTVSWYQQALGQGPQFIFQYYREEENGRGNFPPRFSGLQFPNYSSELNVNALELDDSALYLCASSLRQGSRTEAFFGQGTRLTVV.

This clonotype was picked up a small number of times. The rearrangement joins TRBV9 to TRBJ2-3, with TRBD2 matching over 8 bases. Germline V gives CDR1 SGDLS, CDR2 YYNGEE. The CDR3 has 12 amino acids. J was trimmed by 13 bases and V by 2 bases; bases with no gene match: 6. CDR3 amino acids: CASSVSGGAKYF. CDR3 in DNA: TGTGCCAGCAGCGTTTCCGGGGGGGCAAAGTATTTT.

The chain employs TRBV4-3 and TRBJ2-1; 8 bases fit TRBD2. Losses at the gene ends were 0 bases for V and 10 bases for J; bases not matched to a gene: 5. The CDR3 totals 14 residues. Looked up from germline, CDR1 is LGHNA and CDR2 is YSLEER. The CDR3, as DNA: TGCGCCAGCAGCCAAGATGCGGGGGGAGTAGAGCAGTTCTTC. This translates into CASSQDAGGVEQFF.

There are many counts of this clonotype. The chain couples TRBV15 to TRBJ2-5; D possibly corresponds to TRBD2 (5 bases). The CDR3 is 16 amino acids. Trimming took 1 base from V and 0 from J, leaving 12 bases between them. Germline V gene data show CDR1 as LNHNV and CDR2 as YYDKDF (reference sequence). CDR3 coding DNA: TGTGCCACCAGCAGAGGGGTGGAGCGGCACCAAGAGACCCAGTACTTC. This sequence encodes CATSRGVERHQETQYF.

This clonotype was observed a few times. The chain is built from TRBV7-9 and TRBJ2-3; 8 positions match TRBD2. Germline CDR1 SEHNR, CDR2 FQNEAQ (reference sequence). The CDR3 totals 14 residues. The ends lost 6 bases at V and 4 bases at J; junction bases unmatched: 6. The CDR3 spells CASRSGTSSDTQYF. In DNA, the CDR3 is TGTGCCAGCAGATCCGGGACTAGTTCAGATACGCAGTATTTT.

The chain links TRBV20-1 to TRBJ1-1, with D unclear. The CDR3 is made up of 13 amino acids. CDR1 DFQATT and CDR2 SNEGSKA come from the germline V gene (reference sequence). V was pared by 0 bases and J by 3 bases, with 8 bases between. CDR3 coding DNA: TGCAGTGCTAGAGATCCGGAGGACACTGAAGCTTTCTTT. Translating it yields CSARDPEDTEAFF.

This clonotype was counted a single time. The V gene is TRBV11-3, the J gene TRBJ2-2, with TRBD2 as a possible D gene (6 bases). The germline CDR1 and CDR2 sequences are SGHNT and YENEEA. This CDR3 is built from 15 residues. V was shortened by 4 bases and J by 5 bases, with 14 bases between the two germline ends. The CDR3 protein is CASSSNPGRTGELFF. The CDR3 nucleotides are TGTGCCAGCAGCTCTAATCCAGGGAGGACCGGGGAGCTGTTTTTT.

This clonotype was found a few times. The genes are TRBV7-9 and TRBJ2-1, with D possibly called TRBD1 or TRBD2 (6 bases each). V was pared by 5 bases and J by 0 bases, with 11 bases between. Germline lookup yields CDR1 SEHNR and CDR2 FQNEAQ (reference sequence). This CDR3 is built from 15 residues. CDR3 nucleotide sequence: TGTGCCAGCAGCACCCGGGGGCCCTCCTACAATGAGCAGTTCTTC. The encoded protein is CASSTRGPSYNEQFF.

There are many counts of this clonotype. CDR3 coding DNA: TGTGCCAGCAGCCCGCGGGACGGCCCCTACGAGCAGTACGTC. This codes for CASSPRDGPYEQYV. This chain links TRBV7-9 with TRBJ2-7; possibly TRBD2 for D (6 bases). Germline CDR1 SEHNR, CDR2 FQNEAQ (reference sequence). V lost 5 bases and J lost 2, with 13 bases in between. The CDR3 runs 14 residues.